This entry concerns a single TCR beta chain. In the study's own analysis: The assay estimated nucleated cells by amplifying reference gene primers. Using immunoSEQ multiplex PCR, the repertoire was profiled, and TCRdb retains in-frame clones only, with some absent. V and J calls plus clone size are reproduced from that table; the DNA served to infer D and trimming. The data contain about 140,000 clones, about 87% of them singletons. CDR1 SGHTA and CDR2 FQGTGA come from the germline V gene. Trimming stripped 5 bases from V and 4 bases from J, with 13 bases between. CDR3 length equals 14 residues. This record comes from a study of blood T cell repertoires in COVID-19. Study in general: The United States, Italy and Spain provided the acute and convalescent COVID-19 samples. The analysed material was cDNA or gDNA that came from T cells, B-cell-depleted T cells, or PBMCs.

This clonotype was sampled from a woman older than 75 with acute or convalescent COVID-19. The sequenced sample consisted of peripheral blood. The V call is TRBV7-3, the J call TRBJ2-3, with a tentative D call TRBD2 (6 bases). The DNA for the CDR3 is TGTGCCAGCAGCCGTACCCGGGGGTCAGATACGCAGTATTTT. Protein sequence: CASSRTRGSDTQYF.